These 17 T cell receptor beta chains came from one sample sequenced in a study of blood T cell repertoires in COVID-19 (dated by TCRdb to the early 2020s). Receptor amplification or capture employed the immunoSEQ multiplex PCR assay. In TCRdb, the immuneACCESS table is reduced to in-frame sequences with V and J assigned. These tables do not hold every clone; where another copy was compared, an unresolved V gene accounts for under half, and the others remain unexplained. For this sample there are over 95,000 clones; about four fifths appear just once. The ten largest make up under 11% of the sample. Specimen: peripheral blood. Source of these receptors: a human donor in a cohort sampled during active COVID-19.

The rearrangement joins TRBV4-2 to TRBJ1-1; 12 positions agree with TRBD1. Losses at the gene ends were 4 bases for V and 2 bases for J; bases not matched to a gene: 11. The CDR3 runs 18 residues. Per germline, CDR1 LGHNA and CDR2 YNFKEQ. The CDR3 sequence: CASSPMGQGASRNTEAFF. The DNA of the CDR3 is TGTGCCAGCAGCCCAATGGGACAGGGGGCCTCCAGAAACACTGAAGCTTTCTTT.

The chain links TRBV30 to TRBJ1-1, with 8 bases aligning to TRBD1. Germline values: CDR1 GTSNPN, CDR2 SVGIG (reference sequence). This CDR3 is built from 12 residues. After removal of 1 base from V and 11 bases from J, the junction contained 6 bases not matched to a gene. The CDR3 DNA reads as TGTGCCTGGAGTGGACAGGGGACCCAGGCTTTCTTT. It codes for CAWSGQGTQAFF.

V and J are TRBV6-7 and TRBJ2-2; 7 nucleotides match TRBD1. TRBV6-7 is assigned to the ORF class and has an uncertain function. The CDR3 has 16 residues. V was pared by 4 bases and J by 2 bases, with 7 bases of the junction left unmatched. The CDR3 reads CASSFVTGANTGELFF. For the CDR3, the DNA is TGTGCCAGCAGTTTTGTTACAGGGGCCAACACCGGGGAGCTGTTTTTT.

This chain uses TRBV3-1 (or the pseudogene TRBV3-2) with TRBJ1-2; 7 nucleotides match TRBD1. V shed 6 bases, J shed 4 bases, and the junction held 8 bases outside the gene matches. The CDR3 has 14 amino acids. Germline CDR1 reads LGHDT; CDR2 reads YNNKEL (reference sequence). The DNA for the CDR3 is TGTGCCAGCAGTCCTAGGGGGCGAGGCTATGGCTACACCTTC. This gives the protein CASSPRGRGYGYTF.

CDR3 sequence reads: CASTIGTELNTQYF. The DNA of the CDR3 is TGTGCCAGCACCATTGGGACAGAATTAAATACGCAGTATTTT. The chain employs TRBV11-2 and TRBJ2-3, with 7 bases that match TRBD1. The V and J ends lost 7 bases and 7 bases, in that order; junction bases with no gene match: 11. Germline assignment: CDR1 SGHAT and CDR2 FQNNGV. This CDR3 has 14 amino acids.

This chain links TRBV7-6 with TRBJ2-5; TRBD1 matches 10 bases. The CDR3 covers 14 residues. Germline V lookup: CDR1 SGHVS, CDR2 FNYEAQ. Trimming cost V 5 bases and J 4 bases; bases outside gene matches: 4. CDR3 protein: CASSPGQGGETQYF. The CDR3 DNA is TGTGCCAGCAGCCCAGGACAGGGGGGAGAGACCCAGTACTTC.

This sequence joins TRBV28 and TRBJ2-3; 9 bases are shared with TRBD2. The CDR3 has 12 residues. CDR1 MDHEN and CDR2 SYDVKM come from the germline V gene. The trim removed 6 bases at V and 7 bases at J, leaving 2 bases unmatched. The CDR3 here is CASRLAGNTQYF. In DNA, the CDR3 is TGTGCCAGCAGACTAGCGGGTAATACGCAGTATTTT.

This clone was detected once. The rearrangement links TRBV4-3 to TRBJ2-7, with TRBD2 matching over 8 bases. The trim removed 4 bases at V and 3 bases at J, leaving 8 bases unmatched. The CDR3 loop spans 15 amino acids. From germline, CDR1 is LGHNA and CDR2 YSLEER. The CDR3 protein is CASSPDLAGSYEQYF. The CDR3 coding sequence is TGCGCCAGCAGCCCCGACCTAGCGGGCAGCTACGAGCAGTACTTC.

J is TRBJ2-2 and V is TRBV5-1, with 10 bases aligning to TRBD1. The V gene's germline CDR1 is SGHRS and CDR2 YFSETQ. V shed 0 bases and J 7 bases; nucleotides not matched to a gene: 6. The CDR3 spans 16 residues. In DNA, the CDR3 is TGCGCCAGCAGCTTGGAGGGACAGGGGATGCGCGGGGAGCTGTTTTTT. Protein: CASSLEGQGMRGELFF.

V and J are TRBV27 and TRBJ1-4; TRBD1 aligns across 10 bases. The CDR3 is 16 residues long. Germline loops: CDR1 MNHEY, CDR2 SMNVEV (reference sequence). J was trimmed by 5 bases and V by 6 bases; bases with no gene match: 9. The CDR3 sequence is CASRRSGTGVNEKLFF. DNA of the CDR3: TGTGCCAGCAGACGATCCGGGACAGGGGTGAATGAAAAACTGTTTTTT.

This clone was picked up many times. V usage is TRBV30 and J usage is TRBJ2-7; D unclear. Germline lookup yields CDR1 GTSNPN and CDR2 SVGIG (reference sequence). The CDR3 covers 12 residues. Trimming removed 3 bases at V and 4 bases at J, with 10 bases between. CDR3 sequence reads: CAWSANLYEQYF. The CDR3 coding sequence is TGTGCCTGGAGCGCCAACCTATACGAGCAGTACTTC.

The chain is built from TRBV6-6 and TRBJ2-3; TRBD1 matches 9 bases. The V gene's germline CDR1 is MNHNY and CDR2 SVGAGI (reference sequence). The CDR3 is made up of 16 amino acids. Losses at the gene ends were 5 bases for V and 2 bases for J; bases not matched to a gene: 8. The CDR3 is CASSPDRGSFTDTQYF. The CDR3 coding sequence is TGTGCCAGCAGTCCGGACAGGGGTAGTTTCACAGATACGCAGTATTTT.

This rearrangement joins TRBV2 to TRBJ2-7, with TRBD1 identical over 8 bases. Germline V lookup: CDR1 SNHLY, CDR2 FYNNEI. V shed 3 bases, J shed 2 bases, and the junction held 3 bases outside the gene matches. The CDR3 is made up of 14 amino acids. The CDR3 sequence: CASSDQGAPYEQYF. For the CDR3, the DNA is TGTGCCAGCAGTGACCAGGGGGCCCCCTACGAGCAGTACTTC.

The chain employs TRBV7-9 and TRBJ2-2; 13 bases line up with TRBD2. J was trimmed by 4 bases and V by 0 bases; bases with no gene match: 5. The CDR3 has 18 residues. Germline CDR1 is SEHNR and CDR2 is FQNEAQ (reference sequence). The CDR3 sequence is CASSLATSGGRGTGELFF. The CDR3 nucleotides read TGTGCCAGCAGCTTAGCGACTAGCGGGGGGCGCGGCACCGGGGAGCTGTTTTTT.

V gene TRBV5-1 combines with J gene TRBJ1-2, with 11 bases identical to TRBD1. Germline V gene lookup returns CDR1 SGHRS and CDR2 YFSETQ. The CDR3 runs to 15 residues. V trimming: 2 bases; J trimming: 8 bases; junction bases outside the gene matches: 8. The CDR3 loop is CASSFRTGGSRGYTF. The CDR3 nucleotides read TGCGCCAGCAGCTTCCGGACAGGGGGCTCGAGAGGCTACACCTTC. Based on the CDR3 plus reference TRBV5-1 and TRBJ1-2, the full variable domain is KAGVTQTPRYLIKTRGQQVTLSCSPISGHRSVSWYQQTPGQGLQFLFEYFSETQRNKGNFPGRFSGRQFSNSRSEMNVSTLELGDSALYLCASSFRTGGSRGYTFGSGTRLTVV.

The V and J genes are TRBV7-3 and TRBJ1-1; a weak D match, TRBD1 (6 bases). The CDR3 loop spans 13 amino acids. CDR1 and CDR2 (germline): SGHTA, FQGTGA. V dropped 1 base and J dropped 5 bases, with 8 bases sitting between them. CDR3: CASSLNRATEAFF. DNA for the CDR3: TGTGCCAGCAGCTTAAACAGGGCAACTGAAGCTTTCTTT.

The sample holds one count of this clone. The chain combines TRBV4-3 with TRBJ1-4; D perhaps matches TRBD1 (6 bases). The CDR3 loop spans 14 amino acids. Per the germline V gene, CDR1 is LGHNA and CDR2 is YSLEER. The ends were cut back, 3 bases at V and 6 bases at J, with 11 bases in the middle. The CDR3 DNA reads as TGCGCCAGCAGCCATACAGGGCGAGATGAAAAACTGTTTTTT. The encoded protein is CASSHTGRDEKLFF.